The 15 T cell receptor beta chains below were found in one sample sequenced in a study of cytomegalovirus exposure and HLA in healthy donors (dated 2017 in TCRdb). Libraries were built with the immunoSEQ multiplex PCR assay. For the multiplex PCR, a mixture combining 60 forward primers for TCR Vbeta segments and 13 reverse primers for TCR Jbeta segments was used. This immuneACCESS table, as held by TCRdb, lists in-frame sequences with V and J called but not all clones. Of the missing ones, under half trace to an unresolved V gene in checked studies; the others have no known cause. The sample data list approximately 79,000 clones, and over 70% of these were observed just once. The ten biggest clones cover around 21% of the sample. Specimen: PBMCs. The source of these receptors is a woman aged 40 to 50 in good health and CMV-seropositive.

The rearrangement joins TRBV15 to TRBJ2-6, with TRBD1 matching 7 bases. The CDR3 is made up of 16 amino acids. V trimming: 9 bases; J trimming: 0 bases; junction bases outside the gene matches: 8. CDR1 LNHNV and CDR2 YYDKDF come from the germline V gene (reference sequence). The CDR3, as DNA: TGTGCCACGACACCGGGACAGCACTCTGGGGCCAACGTCCTGACTTTC. It specifies CATTPGQHSGANVLTF.

J is TRBJ2-1 and V is TRBV4-2; D may be TRBD2 (6 bases). V lost 1 base, J lost 3 bases, and 13 bases lay in between. This CDR3 comprises 16 residues. Germline assignment: CDR1 LGHNA and CDR2 YNFKEQ. CDR3 region: CASSQGGGGSYNEQFF. The CDR3 bases are TGTGCCAGCAGCCAAGGGGGCGGAGGGAGCTACAATGAGCAGTTCTTC.

The J gene is TRBJ2-1, the V gene TRBV19; D possibly corresponds to TRBD2 (6 bases). This CDR3 contains 14 residues. Germline V gene sequence: CDR1 LNHDA, CDR2 SQIVND (reference sequence). The ends were cut back, 6 bases at V and 8 bases at J, with 17 bases in the middle. The CDR3 region is CASSGSPPRHEQFF. CDR3 coding DNA: TGTGCCAGTAGCGGGAGTCCCCCCCGGCATGAGCAGTTCTTC.

The chain carries TRBV11-3 and TRBJ2-2, with 9 nucleotides matching TRBD1. This CDR3 region has 17 residues. Per germline, CDR1 SGHNT and CDR2 YENEEA. V dropped 5 bases and J dropped 6; count of bases not matched to a gene: 13. The CDR3 protein is CASSIGSYRGRAGELFF. CDR3 DNA: TGTGCCAGCAGCATCGGGTCCTACAGGGGGCGGGCCGGGGAGCTGTTTTTT.

CDR3 region: CATGTKDQPQHF. CDR3 in DNA: TGTGCCACCGGGACAAAAGATCAGCCCCAGCATTTT. The chain joins TRBV9 to TRBJ1-5; D perhaps matches TRBD1 (6 bases). CDR3 size: 12 residues. Trimming stripped 9 bases from V and 5 bases from J, with 12 bases between. Germline loops: CDR1 SGDLS, CDR2 YYNGEE.

The V gene is TRBV30, the J gene TRBJ1-3, with D possibly TRBD1 on 6 matching bases. The V end was cut by 2 bases, the J end by 1 base, with 12 bases between. The CDR3 length is 15 residues. Looked up from germline, CDR1 is GTSNPN and CDR2 is SVGIG (reference sequence). Here the CDR3 reads CAWSWGHTSGNTIYF. CDR3 in DNA: TGTGCCTGGAGTTGGGGACACACTTCTGGAAACACCATATATTTT.

V and J are TRBV7-8 and TRBJ2-7; 10 bases match TRBD2. The CDR3 runs to 16 residues. Trimming took 2 bases from V and 0 from J; bases not matched to a gene: 4. The germline CDR1 and CDR2 sequences are SGHVS and FQNEAQ. Here the CDR3 reads CASSLISGRSSYEQYF. In DNA, the CDR3 is TGTGCCAGCAGCTTAATTAGCGGGAGGTCCTCCTACGAGCAGTACTTC.

The V call is TRBV2, the J call TRBJ1-6; D is undetermined. The CDR3 consists of 15 residues. Trimming stripped 10 bases from V and 9 bases from J, with 22 bases between. Germline V CDR1 and CDR2: SNHLY, FYNNEI. The CDR3 is CATIPNEVRSSPLHF. CDR3 bases: TGTGCCACGATACCAAACGAGGTTAGGAGTTCACCCCTCCACTTT.

The rearrangement joins TRBV29-1 to TRBJ1-1; 7 bases align to TRBD1. V shed 2 bases and J 0 bases; nucleotides not matched to a gene: 9. Germline CDR1 reads SQVTM; CDR2 reads ANQGSEA. This CDR3 is 16 amino acids long. CDR3 in DNA: TGCAGCGTTGAACTAATACGACAGGGATTGAACACTGAAGCTTTCTTT. Translated, it gives CSVELIRQGLNTEAFF.

This chain joins TRBV5-6 and TRBJ2-1; 9 bases line up with TRBD2. This CDR3 contains 16 residues. Germline values: CDR1 SGHDT, CDR2 YYEEEE. With 3 bases clipped from V and 8 bases from J, the junction kept 12 bases outside the gene matches. The CDR3 region has the DNA TGTGCCAGCAGCTCTTCAGCGGGGGGCCCAAACCATGAGCAGTTCTTC. Residues: CASSSSAGGPNHEQFF.

The chain combines TRBV13 with TRBJ2-3; 7 nucleotides agree with TRBD2. The germline V gene encodes CDR1 PRHDT and CDR2 FYEKMQ (reference sequence). V was clipped by 4 bases and J by 6 bases; unmatched bases: 7. The CDR3 covers 14 residues. Here the CDR3 reads CASSSLADADTQYF. CDR3 sequence (DNA): TGTGCCAGCAGCTCGCTAGCGGACGCGGATACGCAGTATTTT.

V gene TRBV15 combines with J gene TRBJ1-2; D perhaps matches TRBD1 (5 bases). This CDR3 spans 15 amino acids. The V end lost 1 base, the J end lost 5 bases, and 14 bases lay between the germline ends. Germline CDR1 reads LNHNV; CDR2 reads YYDKDF (reference sequence). The CDR3 bases are TGTGCCACCAGCAGAGGGAACTGGGGGGGGTATGGCTACACCTTC. Protein: CATSRGNWGGYGYTF.

This sequence joins TRBV30 and TRBJ2-5; 11 positions match TRBD1. The CDR3 runs 16 residues. Trimming took 4 bases from V and 5 from J; bases not matched to a gene: 12. Germline-derived CDR1 and CDR2 are GTSNPN and SVGIG (reference sequence). CDR3 bases: TGTGCCTGGACCAGGATCGGACAGGGGGCTTGGGAGACCCAGTACTTC. The encoded protein is CAWTRIGQGAWETQYF.

The table lists this clone with a count of one. This chain uses TRBV4-1 with TRBJ2-3; 12 bases match TRBD2. V was pared by 2 bases and J by 6 bases, with 3 bases of the junction left unmatched. This CDR3 comprises 15 residues. Germline values: CDR1 MGHRA, CDR2 YSYEKL. CDR3 protein: CASSQTLAGGDTQYF. CDR3 sequence (DNA): TGCGCCAGCAGCCAAACCCTAGCGGGGGGGGATACGCAGTATTTT.

A few counts support this clone. The chain has TRBV6-5 and TRBJ2-7, with D perhaps TRBD1 (6 bases). There are 15 residues in the CDR3. V shed 2 bases and J shed 2 bases, with 13 bases lying between them. The germline gives CDR1 MNHEY, CDR2 SVGAGI. The CDR3, as DNA: TGTGCCAGCAGTTACGAGGGGGTCCTTCCCTACGAGCAGTACTTC. Its translation: CASSYEGVLPYEQYF.